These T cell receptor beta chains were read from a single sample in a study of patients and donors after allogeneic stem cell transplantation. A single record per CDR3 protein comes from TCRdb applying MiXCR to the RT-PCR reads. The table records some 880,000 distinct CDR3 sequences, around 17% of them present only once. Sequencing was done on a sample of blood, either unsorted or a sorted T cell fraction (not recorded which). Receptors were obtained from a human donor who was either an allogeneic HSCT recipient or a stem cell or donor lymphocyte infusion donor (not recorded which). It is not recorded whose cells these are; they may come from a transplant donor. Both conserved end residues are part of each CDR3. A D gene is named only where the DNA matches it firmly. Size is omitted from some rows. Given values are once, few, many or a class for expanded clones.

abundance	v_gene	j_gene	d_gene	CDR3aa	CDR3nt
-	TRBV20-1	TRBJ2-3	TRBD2	CSASASGGIADTQYF	TGCAGTGCTAGCGCTAGCGGGGGTATCGCAGATACGCAGTATTTT
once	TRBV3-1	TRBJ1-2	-	CASSPQIHGYTF	TGTGCCAGCAGCCCACAGATCCACGGCTACACCTTC
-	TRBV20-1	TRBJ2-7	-	CSARRMDSSYEQYF	TGCAGTGCTAGACGGATGGACAGCTCCTACGAGCAGTACTTC
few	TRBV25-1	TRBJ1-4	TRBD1	CASSGQDRVATCF	TGTGCCAGCAGTGGGCAGGACAGGGTAGCAACCTGTTTT
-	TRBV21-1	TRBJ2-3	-	CASSNLTIQYF	TGTGCCAGCAGCAATTTGACTATCCAGTATTTT
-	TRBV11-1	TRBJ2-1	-	CASSLAPRNEQFF	TGTGCCAGCAGCTTAGCGCCCAGAAATGAGCAGTTCTTC
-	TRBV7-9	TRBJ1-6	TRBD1	CASRPNVGGAYNSPLHF	TGTGCCAGCAGACCTAACGTAGGGGGCGCGTATAATTCACCCCTCCACTTT
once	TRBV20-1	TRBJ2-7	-	CSAVLLGGTYEQYF	TGCAGTGCGGTTTTACTGGGGGGCACCTACGAGCAGTACTTC
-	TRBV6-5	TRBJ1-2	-	CASSYGRGFYGYTF	TGTGCCAGCAGTTACGGCAGGGGTTTCTATGGCTACACCTTC
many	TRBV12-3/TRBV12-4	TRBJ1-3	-	CASSLAWGHGNTIYF	TGTGCCAGCAGTTTAGCGTGGGGGCACGGAAACACCATATATTTT
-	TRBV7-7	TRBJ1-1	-	CASSFPSAEAFF	TGTGCCAGCAGCTTCCCTTCAGCTGAAGCTTTCTTT
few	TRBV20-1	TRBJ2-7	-	CSAGHWGRRGYEQYF	TGCAGTGCTGGCCATTGGGGGCGGAGGGGATACGAGCAGTACTTC
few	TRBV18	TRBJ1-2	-	CASSASQAYYGYTF	TGTGCCAGCTCAGCATCCCAGGCGTACTATGGCTACACCTTC
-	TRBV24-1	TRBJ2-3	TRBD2	CATSDTGTSGRRLGTDTQYF	TGTGCCACCAGTGATACCGGGACTAGCGGGAGGAGGCTGGGCACAGATACGCAGTATTTT
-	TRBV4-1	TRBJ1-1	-	CASSQQAMNTEAFF	TGCGCCAGCAGCCAACAGGCGATGAACACTGAAGCTTTCTTT
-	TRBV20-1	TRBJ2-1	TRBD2	CSARDPASGRYEQFF	TGCAGTGCTAGGGACCCCGCTAGCGGGCGATATGAGCAGTTCTTC
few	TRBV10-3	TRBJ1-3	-	CATRDRDTGNTIYF	TGTGCCACCCGGGACCGGGACACTGGAAACACCATATATTTT
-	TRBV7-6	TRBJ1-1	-	CASSAPLGEAFF	TGTGCCAGCAGCGCCCCTCTGGGTGAAGCTTTCTTT
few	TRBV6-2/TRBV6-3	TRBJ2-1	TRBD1	CASTYRGLGNEQFF	TGTGCCAGCACTTACAGGGGGCTGGGGAATGAGCAGTTCTTC
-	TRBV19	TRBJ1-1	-	CASSMGAANTEAFF	TGTGCCAGTAGTATGGGGGCCGCGAACACTGAAGCTTTCTTT
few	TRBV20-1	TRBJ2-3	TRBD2	CSTNHGTSDATQYF	TGCAGTACTAACCACGGGACTAGCGATGCTACGCAGTATTTT
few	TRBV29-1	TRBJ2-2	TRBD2	CSGLGTSRAGELFF	TGCAGCGGCCTCGGGACTAGCCGGGCCGGGGAGCTGTTTTTT
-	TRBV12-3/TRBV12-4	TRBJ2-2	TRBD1	CASKPGQANTGELFF	TGTGCCAGCAAGCCGGGACAGGCGAACACCGGGGAGCTGTTTTTT
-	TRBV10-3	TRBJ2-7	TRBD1	CAISDAAGGYEQYF	TGTGCCATCAGTGACGCGGCAGGGGGCTACGAGCAGTACTTC
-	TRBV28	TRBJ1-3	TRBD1	CASTSPGQGFGNTIYF	TGTGCCAGCACCAGTCCGGGACAGGGATTTGGAAACACCATATATTTT
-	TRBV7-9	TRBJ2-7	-	CASSFVPSGGYEQYF	TGTGCCAGCAGCTTTGTTCCCAGTGGGGGCTACGAGCAGTACTTC
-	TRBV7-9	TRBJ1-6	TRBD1	CASGRLGTVVNSPLHF	TGTGCCAGCGGCCGTCTCGGGACAGTTGTAAATTCACCCCTCCACTTT
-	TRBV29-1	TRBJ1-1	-	CSVATRRGRTEAFF	TGCAGCGTAGCCACCAGGAGGGGGAGGACTGAAGCTTTCTTT
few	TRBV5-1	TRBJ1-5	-	CASSLGDTGNQPQHF	TGCGCCAGCAGCTTGGGGGACACGGGCAATCAGCCCCAGCATTTT
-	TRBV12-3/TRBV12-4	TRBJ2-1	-	CASSSRQVAYNEQFF	TGTGCCAGCAGTTCCCGACAGGTTGCCTACAATGAGCAGTTCTTC
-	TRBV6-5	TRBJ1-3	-	CASSYDVRSGNTIYF	TGTGCCAGCAGTTACGATGTCCGCTCTGGAAACACCATATATTTT
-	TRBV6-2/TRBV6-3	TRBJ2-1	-	CASSAGSAGYNEQFF	TGTGCCAGCAGTGCGGGGTCCGCCGGCTACAATGAGCAGTTCTTC
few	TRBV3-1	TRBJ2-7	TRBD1	CASSPGQWTSEQYF	TGTGCCAGCAGCCCGGGACAGTGGACCTCCGAGCAGTACTTC
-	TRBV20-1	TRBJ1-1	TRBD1	CSPRGRMDAEAFF	TGCAGTCCAAGGGGGCGTATGGACGCTGAAGCTTTCTTT
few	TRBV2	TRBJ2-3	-	CASSVQFRATDTQYF	TGTGCCAGCAGTGTGCAGTTCCGAGCAACAGATACGCAGTATTTT
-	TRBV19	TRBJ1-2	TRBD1	CASKPRGTGDYGYTF	TGTGCCAGTAAACCCCGGGGGACAGGGGACTATGGCTACACCTTC
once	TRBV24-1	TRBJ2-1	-	CATETSSYNEQFF	TGTGCCACCGAAACTTCTTCCTACAATGAGCAGTTCTTC
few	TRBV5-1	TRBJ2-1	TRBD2	CASSLSISGTRLEQFF	TGCGCCAGCAGCTTGTCGATTAGCGGGACCCGTCTTGAGCAGTTCTTC
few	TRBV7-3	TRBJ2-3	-	CASSPSLHNGDTQYF	TGTGCCAGCAGCCCCAGCCTGCATAACGGAGATACGCAGTATTTT
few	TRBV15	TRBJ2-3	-	CATSRDTTDTQYF	TGTGCCACCAGCAGAGATACCACAGATACGCAGTATTTT
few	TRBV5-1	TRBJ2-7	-	CASGLDSLNYEQYF	TGCGCCAGCGGCCTTGACAGTCTCAACTACGAGCAGTACTTC